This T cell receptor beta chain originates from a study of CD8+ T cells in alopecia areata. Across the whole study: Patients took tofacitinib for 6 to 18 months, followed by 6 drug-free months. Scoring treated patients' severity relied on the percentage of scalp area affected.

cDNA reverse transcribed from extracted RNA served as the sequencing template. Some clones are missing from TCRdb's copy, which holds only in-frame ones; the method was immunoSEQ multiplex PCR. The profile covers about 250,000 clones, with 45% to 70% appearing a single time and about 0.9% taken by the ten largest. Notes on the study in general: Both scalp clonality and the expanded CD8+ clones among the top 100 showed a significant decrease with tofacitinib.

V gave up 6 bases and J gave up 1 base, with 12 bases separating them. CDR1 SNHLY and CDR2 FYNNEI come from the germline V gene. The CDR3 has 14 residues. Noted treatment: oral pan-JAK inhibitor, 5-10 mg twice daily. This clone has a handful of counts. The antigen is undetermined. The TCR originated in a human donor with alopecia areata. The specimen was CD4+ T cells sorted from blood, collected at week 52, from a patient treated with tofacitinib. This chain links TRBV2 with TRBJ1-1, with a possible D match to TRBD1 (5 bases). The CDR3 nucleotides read TGTGCCAGCAGCGAACGGAGGGGGAACACTGAAGCTTTCTTT. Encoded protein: CASSERRGNTEAFF. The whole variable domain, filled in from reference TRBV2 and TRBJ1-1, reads EPEVTQTPSHQVTQMGQEVILRCVPISNHLYFYWYRQILGQKVEFLVSFYNNEISEKSEIFDDQFSVERPDGSNFTLKIRSTKLEDSAMYFCASSERRGNTEAFFGQGTRLTVV.